This T cell receptor (beta chain) is drawn from a study of identical twins. Study-level results: Clonotypes of the beta chain that were abundant in cord blood carried fewer insertions (memory repertoires showed none).

This CDR3 region has 15 residues. With V trimmed by 6 bases and J by 3 bases, 9 bases remained unmatched. A few counts support this clonotype. The antigen is undetermined. In TCRdb, the 5' RACE reads were re-called with MiXCR into one record per CDR3 protein. The table shows about 1.7 million distinct CDR3 sequences, with around a third occurring only once. This receptor was taken from a newborn girl in good health. The chain carries TRBV12-3 or TRBV12-4 and TRBJ2-7; 9 bases map to TRBD1. The sequenced material came from cord blood. The CDR3 DNA reads as TGTGCCAGCAGCCCCAGACAGGGGGTTGTCTACGAGCAGTACTTC. Translated: CASSPRQGVVYEQYF.